These T cell receptor beta chains were read from a single sample in a study of post-analysis software for immune sequencing data. TCRdb reprocessed the PCR reads via MiXCR and lists one record per CDR3 protein. The sample has 700,000 to 900,000 distinct CDR3 sequences, around 42% seen once. What was sequenced was blood. Source of these receptors: a girl aged 5-17 years with multiple sclerosis. CDR3s include the opening cysteine and the closing phenylalanine or tryptophan. D genes are given only for firm matches. Where a row states a size, it is once, few, many or the class of an expanded clone; other rows omit it.

d_gene: TRBD2
v_gene: TRBV28
abundance: -
j_gene: TRBJ2-3
CDR3aa: CASSYGTSGRQDTQYF
CDR3nt: TGTGCCAGCAGTTACGGGACTAGCGGGAGGCAAGATACGCAGTATTTT

d_gene: -
v_gene: TRBV29-1
abundance: -
j_gene: TRBJ2-3
CDR3aa: CSYTGKGHLRSDTQYF
CDR3nt: TGCAGCTATACTGGAAAGGGACATCTCCGGTCAGATACGCAGTATTTT

d_gene: TRBD2
v_gene: TRBV7-8
abundance: -
j_gene: TRBJ2-2
CDR3aa: CASSSLFGKREGDTGELFF
CDR3nt: TGTGCCAGCAGCTCCCTCTTTGGGAAGCGGGAGGGCGACACCGGGGAGCTGTTTTTT

d_gene: TRBD1
v_gene: TRBV4-3
abundance: many
j_gene: TRBJ2-7
CDR3aa: CASSHSWTGNSYEQYF
CDR3nt: TGCGCCAGCAGCCACTCTTGGACAGGAAACTCCTACGAGCAGTACTTC

d_gene: TRBD1
v_gene: TRBV12-3/TRBV12-4
abundance: few
j_gene: TRBJ2-5
CDR3aa: CASSRGTGGYFRQTQYF
CDR3nt: TGTGCCAGCAGTCGCGGGACAGGGGGCTATTTTAGGCAGACCCAGTACTTC

d_gene: TRBD2
v_gene: TRBV20-1
abundance: -
j_gene: TRBJ2-7
CDR3aa: CSTRDGTSGRVLSYEQYF
CDR3nt: TGCAGTACTAGAGATGGGACTAGCGGGAGGGTGCTGTCCTACGAGCAGTACTTC

d_gene: -
v_gene: TRBV29-1
abundance: -
j_gene: TRBJ2-5
CDR3aa: CSVWTVEETQYF
CDR3nt: TGCAGCGTTTGGACGGTAGAAGAGACCCAGTACTTC

d_gene: -
v_gene: TRBV4-2
abundance: -
j_gene: TRBJ2-4
CDR3aa: CASSQIRTQGLAKNIQYF
CDR3nt: TGTGCCAGCAGCCAGATTCGTACCCAGGGACTAGCCAAAAACATTCAGTACTTC

d_gene: -
v_gene: TRBV6-1
abundance: once
j_gene: TRBJ1-2
CDR3aa: CASSDQPRGGFNYGYTF
CDR3nt: TGTGCCAGCAGTGATCAGCCCCGAGGGGGTTTTAACTATGGCTACACCTTC

d_gene: -
v_gene: TRBV7-8
abundance: -
j_gene: TRBJ2-5
CDR3aa: CASSPTGVQETQYF
CDR3nt: TGTGCCAGCAGCCCTACCGGGGTCCAAGAGACCCAGTACTTC

d_gene: -
v_gene: TRBV4-1
abundance: -
j_gene: TRBJ2-7
CDR3aa: CASSQDKGGPISYEQYF
CDR3nt: TGCGCCAGCAGCCAAGATAAGGGTGGACCGATTTCCTACGAGCAGTACTTC

d_gene: -
v_gene: TRBV10-3
abundance: few
j_gene: TRBJ2-3
CDR3aa: CAISRTDLTDTQYF
CDR3nt: TGTGCCATCAGTCGGACAGACCTCACAGATACGCAGTATTTT

d_gene: -
v_gene: TRBV27
abundance: -
j_gene: TRBJ2-7
CDR3aa: CASSPDSGGYEQYF
CDR3nt: TGTGCCAGCAGTCCCGACAGCGGTGGGTACGAGCAGTACTTC

d_gene: TRBD2
v_gene: TRBV9
abundance: -
j_gene: TRBJ2-7
CDR3aa: CASRSGTSGSSEQYF
CDR3nt: TGTGCCAGCAGGTCGGGGACTAGCGGGAGTTCCGAGCAGTACTTC

d_gene: TRBD1
v_gene: TRBV25-1
abundance: -
j_gene: TRBJ2-5
CDR3aa: CASRVTGDGAETQYF
CDR3nt: TGTGCCAGCAGAGTGACAGGGGACGGAGCGGAGACCCAGTACTTC

d_gene: -
v_gene: TRBV29-1
abundance: -
j_gene: TRBJ2-1
CDR3aa: CSAEAGDSPWEQFF
CDR3nt: TGCAGCGCCGAAGCCGGGGACTCACCTTGGGAGCAGTTCTTC

d_gene: -
v_gene: TRBV7-2
abundance: -
j_gene: TRBJ2-5
CDR3aa: CASSLSGAGEQYF
CDR3nt: TGTGCCAGCAGCTTATCAGGGGCGGGGGAGCAGTACTTC

d_gene: -
v_gene: TRBV20-1
abundance: -
j_gene: TRBJ2-1
CDR3aa: CSAPGLGSYNEQFF
CDR3nt: TGCAGTGCCCCGGGACTGGGCTCCTACAATGAGCAGTTCTTC

d_gene: TRBD1
v_gene: TRBV7-2
abundance: -
j_gene: TRBJ2-5
CDR3aa: CASSPGTGGTLETQYF
CDR3nt: TGTGCCAGCAGCCCCGGGACAGGGGGGACCCTTGAGACCCAGTACTTC

d_gene: -
v_gene: TRBV12-3/TRBV12-4
abundance: -
j_gene: TRBJ1-5
CDR3aa: CASSSHREGGNQPQHF
CDR3nt: TGTGCCAGCAGTTCCCACAGGGAAGGGGGCAATCAGCCCCAGCATTTT

d_gene: -
v_gene: TRBV12-3/TRBV12-4
abundance: few
j_gene: TRBJ2-3
CDR3aa: CASSLALPPDTQYF
CDR3nt: TGTGCCAGCAGTTTAGCGCTACCACCCGATACGCAGTATTTT

d_gene: TRBD2
v_gene: TRBV3-1
abundance: -
j_gene: TRBJ2-1
CDR3aa: CASSQVASGRLNYNEQFF
CDR3nt: TGTGCCAGCAGCCAAGTGGCTAGCGGGAGGCTAAACTACAATGAGCAGTTCTTC

d_gene: -
v_gene: TRBV12-3/TRBV12-4
abundance: few
j_gene: TRBJ1-6
CDR3aa: CASSSGTPLHF
CDR3nt: TGTGCCAGCAGCTCGGGCACACCCCTCCACTTT